The 27 T cell receptor beta chains reported below all come from one sample, sequenced in a study of T cells in Graves' hyperthyroidism and ophthalmopathy. RNA transcripts served as the template for amplifying TCR beta CDR3 regions. HTBI primers drove first-round RT-PCR of the TCR CDR3. MiXCR, run by TCRdb on the multiplex PCR reads, gives a single entry per CDR3 protein. The sample lists 500,000 to 600,000 distinct CDR3 sequences, just under 20% occurring once. Material for sequencing was blood. The origin of the receptors is a middle-aged man with Graves' ophthalmopathy.

The J gene is TRBJ2-7, the V gene TRBV29-1; 11 nucleotides match TRBD1. The CDR3 has 14 residues. Trimming cost V 6 bases and J 4 bases; bases outside gene matches: 8. Germline-derived CDR1 and CDR2 are SQVTM and ANQGSEA. CDR3 DNA: TGCAGCGTCCCCGGGACAGGGGGGGGATACGAGCAGTACTTC. It translates to CSVPGTGGGYEQYF.

The table lists this clonotype with many counts. The chain links TRBV11-2 to TRBJ2-2; 10 bases map to TRBD1. V trimming: 2 bases; J trimming: 5 bases; junction bases outside the gene matches: 2. The germline CDR1 and CDR2 sequences are SGHAT and FQNNGV. This CDR3 is built from 15 residues. In DNA, the CDR3 is TGTGCCAGCAGCTTATGGACAGGGGGGACCGGGGAGCTGTTTTTT. Translation gives CASSLWTGGTGELFF. Looking up the rest from reference TRBV11-2 and TRBJ2-2 gives the full variable domain: EAGVAQSPRYKIIEKRQSVAFWCNPISGHATLYWYQQILGQGPKLLIQFQNNGVVDDSQLPKDRFSAERLKGVDSTLKIQPAKLEDSAVYLCASSLWTGGTGELFFGEGSRLTVL.

This clonotype was recorded many times. The chain uses TRBV6-1 and TRBJ2-5, with 7 bases lining up with TRBD1. Germline CDR1 reads MNHNS; CDR2 reads SASEGT. V trimming: 8 bases; J trimming: 4 bases; junction bases outside the gene matches: 4. This CDR3 is built from 12 residues. The CDR3 spells CASSRGRETQYF. Written as DNA, the CDR3 is TGTGCCAGCTCAAGGGGGCGAGAGACCCAGTACTTC.

This clonotype was counted at least ten times. This chain connects TRBV12-3 or TRBV12-4 to TRBJ1-5, with TRBD1 identical over 10 bases. The J segment lost 0 bases and the V segment lost 3 bases, leaving 2 bases of the junction unmatched. The CDR3 is 16 amino acids. DNA for the CDR3: TGTGCCAGCAGTTTGGGGACAGGGGATAGCAATCAGCCCCAGCATTTT. It yields the protein CASSLGTGDSNQPQHF.

In this sample, this clonotype turned up a few times. The chain is built from TRBV12-5 and TRBJ1-1; maybe TRBD1 (5 bases). This CDR3 comprises 17 residues. The germline gives CDR1 LGHNT, CDR2 FRNRAP. The germline V and J ends were trimmed by 6 bases and 1 base, with 21 bases remaining between them. As DNA, the CDR3 is TGTGCTAGTGGAGCCGGGACCATAACGGGATGGAACACTGAAGCTTTCTTT. This codes for CASGAGTITGWNTEAFF.

This clonotype has at least ten counts. The J gene is TRBJ1-5, the V gene TRBV12-3 or TRBV12-4, with D maybe TRBD1 (6 bases). This CDR3 is 17 amino acids long. The V gene lost 4 bases and the J gene lost 3 bases, with 19 bases spanning the gap. In DNA, the CDR3 is TGTGCCAGCAGTTCTCCACGTGCAGGACAGCTCAATCAGCCCCAGCATTTT. Protein sequence: CASSSPRAGQLNQPQHF.

This clonotype was seen ten or more times. The chain uses TRBV11-2 and TRBJ2-7, with D perhaps TRBD1 (5 bases). The germline CDR1 and CDR2 sequences are SGHAT and FQNNGV. This CDR3 has 13 amino acids. Trimming cost V 1 base and J 6 bases, with 10 bases left between them. CDR3: CASSLGRVGEQYF. The CDR3 DNA is TGTGCCAGCAGCTTAGGCAGGGTGGGCGAGCAGTACTTC. The entire variable domain, with the rest obtained from reference TRBV11-2 and TRBJ2-7, is as follows: EAGVAQSPRYKIIEKRQSVAFWCNPISGHATLYWYQQILGQGPKLLIQFQNNGVVDDSQLPKDRFSAERLKGVDSTLKIQPAKLEDSAVYLCASSLGRVGEQYFGPGTRLTVT.

This rearrangement joins TRBV20-1 to TRBJ2-7; D unclear. Germline V CDR1 and CDR2: DFQATT, SNEGSKA (reference sequence). The CDR3 runs 13 residues. V was cut by 0 bases and J by 6 bases, with 12 bases left in between. CDR3 sequence (DNA): TGCAGTGCTAGAGAGGACGCGTATGGCGAGCAGTACTTC. It codes for CSAREDAYGEQYF.

This clonotype occurred many times. The chain recombines TRBV28 with TRBJ2-5; no clear D. Germline V gene sequence: CDR1 MDHEN, CDR2 SYDVKM. V was cut by 5 bases and J by 0 bases, with 13 bases left in between. The CDR3 is 15 amino acids. The CDR3 nucleotides read TGTGCCAGCAGTCCGCCACAGCAGTACCAAGAGACCCAGTACTTC. It codes for CASSPPQQYQETQYF.

This clonotype came up many times. The V call is TRBV5-1, the J call TRBJ1-1; TRBD1 is a possible D gene (5 bases). Trimming removed 4 bases at V and 1 base at J, with 14 bases between. CDR1 is SGHRS, CDR2 YFSETQ, per germline. The CDR3 is 15 residues long. Here the CDR3 reads CASSTRGRTNTEAFF. Here the CDR3 DNA reads TGCGCCAGCAGCACGAGGGGACGGACGAACACTGAAGCTTTCTTT.

This clonotype occurred a few times. This chain connects TRBV5-1 to TRBJ1-3, with unresolved D. Looked up from germline, CDR1 is SGHRS and CDR2 is YFSETQ. Trimming cost V 5 bases and J 0 bases, with 12 bases left between them. The CDR3 has 15 residues. CDR3 loop: CASSWAGNSGNTIYF. The CDR3, as DNA: TGCGCCAGCAGTTGGGCCGGGAACTCTGGAAACACCATATATTTT.

The chain joins TRBV29-1 to TRBJ2-3, with D tentatively TRBD2 (6 bases). Trimming pared 3 bases from V and 2 bases from J, leaving 12 bases between. The CDR3 covers 14 residues. The germline gives CDR1 SQVTM, CDR2 ANQGSEA. CDR3 region: CSVDAGTLTDTQYF. Here the CDR3 DNA reads TGCAGCGTTGACGCGGGAACCCTCACAGATACGCAGTATTTT.

This clonotype came up many times. The chain joins TRBV28 to TRBJ1-2, with D perhaps TRBD1 (5 bases). Trimming pared 6 bases from V and 6 bases from J, leaving 14 bases between. Germline V lookup: CDR1 MDHEN, CDR2 SYDVKM. The CDR3 length is 13 residues. The CDR3 sequence: CASSSGTRDGYTF. For the CDR3, the DNA is TGTGCCAGCAGCTCCGGGACGAGGGATGGCTACACCTTC.

There are a few counts of this clonotype. The chain is built from TRBV15 and TRBJ1-2, with D unclear. The CDR3 runs to 15 residues. Trimming left V 0 bases short and J 8 bases short, with 16 bases between. CDR1 and CDR2 (germline): LNHNV, YYDKDF (reference sequence). The CDR3 here is CATSRDLRSIGGYTF. In nucleotides, the CDR3 is TGTGCCACCAGCAGAGATCTACGGTCCATCGGGGGCTACACCTTC.

V gene TRBV3-1 combines with J gene TRBJ1-4; 11 nucleotides align to TRBD1. This CDR3 has 17 residues. With 5 bases clipped from V and 4 bases from J, the junction kept 9 bases outside the gene matches. CDR1 LGHDT and CDR2 YNNKEL come from the germline V gene (reference sequence). This CDR3 reads CASSSSGTGGFNEKLFF. The CDR3 bases are TGTGCCAGCAGCTCGTCCGGGACAGGGGGTTTTAATGAAAAACTGTTTTTT.

The J gene is TRBJ1-1, the V gene TRBV18, with a tentative D call TRBD1 (6 bases). The V gene's germline CDR1 is KGHSH and CDR2 LQKENI. Between the trimmed V and J ends, which lost 1 base and 5 bases, there was a span of 14 bases. The CDR3 loop spans 15 amino acids. The CDR3 DNA reads as TGTGCCAGCTCACCACAATCCAGGGGAGGGACTGAAGCTTTCTTT. It yields the protein CASSPQSRGGTEAFF.

The CDR3: CSVKGTSGADTQYF. The CDR3 coding sequence is TGCAGCGTTAAAGGGACTAGCGGGGCAGATACGCAGTATTTT. V and J are TRBV29-1 and TRBJ2-3; 13 bases map to TRBD2. The CDR3 consists of 14 residues. Germline CDR1 and CDR2: SQVTM and ANQGSEA. V shed 5 bases, J shed 4 bases, and the junction held 3 bases outside the gene matches.

This clonotype was observed many times. The genes are TRBV12-3 or TRBV12-4 and TRBJ2-7; tentatively, D is TRBD1 (5 bases). V lost 1 base and J 2 bases, leaving 12 bases between the germline ends. The CDR3 is made up of 15 amino acids. The chain's CDR3 is CASSLGVGRTYEQYF. For the CDR3, the DNA is TGTGCCAGCAGTTTAGGGGTGGGGCGGACCTACGAGCAGTACTTC.

This chain links TRBV15 with TRBJ2-1, with TRBD2 identical over 11 bases. V was pared by 2 bases and J by 2 bases, with 11 bases of the junction left unmatched. Germline CDR1 is LNHNV and CDR2 is YYDKDF (reference sequence). The CDR3 extends over 19 amino acids. The CDR3 bases are TGTGCCACCAGCAGATTTAGCGGGAGGGCCTCGCACACCTACAATGAGCAGTTCTTC. This codes for CATSRFSGRASHTYNEQFF.

There are many counts of this clonotype. This chain uses TRBV2 with TRBJ1-1, with D maybe TRBD1 (6 bases). V dropped 9 bases and J dropped 4 bases, with 15 bases sitting between them. This CDR3 spans 13 amino acids. In germline, CDR1 is SNHLY, CDR2 FYNNEI. The CDR3 sequence is CASLRDTTTEAFF. The CDR3 nucleotides are TGTGCCAGTCTCCGGGACACCACCACTGAAGCTTTCTTT.

This rearrangement joins TRBV7-2 to TRBJ1-4; perhaps TRBD1 as D (5 bases). CDR1 and CDR2 from the germline V gene are SGHTA and FQGNSA. The CDR3 extends over 16 amino acids. Between the trimmed V and J ends, which lost 5 bases and 6 bases, there was a span of 19 bases. The CDR3 bases are TGTGCCAGCAGCCATAACCAGGGTCGGGTGGATGAAAAACTGTTTTTT. Protein: CASSHNQGRVDEKLFF.

The chain recombines TRBV20-1 with TRBJ2-7, with 7 positions matching TRBD1. V lost 5 bases to trimming and J lost 3 bases; unmatched junction nucleotides: 7. Germline V gene sequence: CDR1 DFQATT, CDR2 SNEGSKA (reference sequence). This CDR3 is built from 13 residues. Here the CDR3 reads CSARGQSFYEQYF. The DNA for the CDR3 is TGCAGTGCTCGGGGACAGTCTTTCTACGAGCAGTACTTC.

The chain links TRBV20-1 to TRBJ2-2; 12 bases are a match to TRBD2. Trimming at V came to 1 base and at J to 6 bases, leaving 12 bases not matched to a gene. CDR3 length equals 18 residues. Germline V lookup: CDR1 DFQATT, CDR2 SNEGSKA (reference sequence). The chain's CDR3 is CSARVRLAGGTLPGELFF. The CDR3 DNA reads TGCAGTGCTAGAGTTCGGCTAGCGGGGGGGACCCTACCCGGGGAGCTGTTTTTT.

The chain employs TRBV5-4 and TRBJ1-2; tentative D call: TRBD1 (6 bases). The CDR3 length is 17 residues. Trimming took off 0 bases at V and 4 bases at J, with 19 bases between the two ends. Per the germline V gene, CDR1 is SGHNT and CDR2 is YYREEE (reference sequence). The CDR3 reads CASSLGTGSLPSYGYTF. CDR3 bases: TGTGCCAGCAGCTTGGGTACAGGGAGCCTACCGAGCTATGGCTACACCTTC.

The genes are TRBV15 and TRBJ2-3, with 11 nucleotides matching TRBD2. CDR3 length equals 18 residues. V lost 0 bases to trimming and J lost 7 bases; unmatched junction nucleotides: 12. CDR1 and CDR2 from the germline V gene are LNHNV and YYDKDF (reference sequence). The CDR3 is CATSRDFGLAGGPNTQYF. In DNA, the CDR3 is TGTGCCACCAGCAGAGATTTTGGGCTAGCGGGAGGACCGAATACGCAGTATTTT.

This clonotype came up a few times. This rearrangement joins TRBV28 to TRBJ1-5; maybe TRBD1 (5 bases). The CDR3 consists of 15 residues. In germline, CDR1 is MDHEN, CDR2 SYDVKM. The V and J ends lost 1 base and 7 bases respectively, with 14 bases between them. The CDR3 DNA is TGTGCCAGCAGTTTATACAGTGGGGGGGGGCAGCCCCAGCATTTT. Its protein is CASSLYSGGGQPQHF.

The V call is TRBV7-9, the J call TRBJ2-1; 10 bases fit TRBD2. Germline V CDR1 and CDR2: SEHNR, FQNEAQ (reference sequence). There are 15 residues in the CDR3. The V segment lost 6 bases and the J segment 9 bases; nucleotides outside the gene matches: 11. The CDR3 DNA reads TGTGCCAGCAGTTGGCAGCGGGAGGGCCGCAGTGAGCAGTTCTTC. Encoded protein: CASSWQREGRSEQFF.